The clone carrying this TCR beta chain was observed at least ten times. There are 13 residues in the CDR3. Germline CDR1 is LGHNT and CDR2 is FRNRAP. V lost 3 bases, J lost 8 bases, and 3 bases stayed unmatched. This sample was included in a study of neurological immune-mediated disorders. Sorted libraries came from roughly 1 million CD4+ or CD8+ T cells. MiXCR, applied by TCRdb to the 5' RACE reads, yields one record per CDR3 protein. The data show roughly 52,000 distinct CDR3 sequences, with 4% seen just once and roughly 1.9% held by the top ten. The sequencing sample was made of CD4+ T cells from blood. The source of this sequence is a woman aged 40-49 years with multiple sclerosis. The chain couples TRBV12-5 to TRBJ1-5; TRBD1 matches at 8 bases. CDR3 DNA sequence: TGTGCTAGTGGTTTTCAGGGGGCGAAGCCCCAGCATTTT. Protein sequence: CASGFQGAKPQHF.